Presented here are 10 T cell receptor beta chains from one specimen sequenced in a study of neurological immune-mediated disorders. TCRdb ran MiXCR on the 5' RACE reads and lists one entry per CDR3 protein. The sample includes about 36,000 distinct CDR3 sequences, around a tenth of them seen just once. The sample taken for sequencing was PBMCs. All receptors derive from a woman in her 30s with HTLV-1-associated myelopathy (HAM/TSP).

This clonotype was detected ten times or more. The CDR3 protein is CSATPGHLNYGYTF. CDR3 DNA: TGCAGTGCTACCCCGGGACACCTAAACTATGGCTACACCTTC. This chain links TRBV20-1 with TRBJ1-2; weak D call: TRBD1 (6 bases). CDR3 length: 14 residues. Trimming removed 4 bases from V and 2 bases from J, with 14 bases in between. Per the germline V gene, CDR1 is DFQATT and CDR2 is SNEGSKA (reference sequence).

The chain's CDR3 is CASSLDQDITAFF. The CDR3 coding sequence is TGCGCCAGCAGCCTGGACCAAGATATTACGGCTTTCTTT. The V gene is TRBV5-1, the J gene TRBJ1-1; D gene uncertain. Per germline, CDR1 SGHRS and CDR2 YFSETQ. This CDR3 contains 13 residues. V lost 4 bases and J lost 11, with 18 bases in between.

In its sample, this clonotype was seen many times. The genes are TRBV20-1 and TRBJ2-4; perhaps TRBD1 as D (6 bases). The ends were cut back, 3 bases at V and 5 bases at J, with 8 bases in the middle. Germline V gene lookup returns CDR1 DFQATT and CDR2 SNEGSKA (reference sequence). The CDR3 loop spans 12 amino acids. CDR3 amino acids: CSARDRENIQYF. CDR3 in DNA: TGCAGTGCTAGGGACAGAGAAAACATTCAGTACTTC.

The sample holds many counts of this clonotype. The gene calls are TRBV25-1 and TRBJ1-1; D possibly corresponds to TRBD1 (6 bases). The germline V gene has CDR1 MGHDK and CDR2 SYGVNS. V lost 4 bases to trimming and J lost 5 bases, with 11 bases between them. CDR3 length equals 13 residues. The CDR3 coding sequence is TGTGCCAGCAGTGGGCAGGGGAGGACTGAAGCTTTCTTT. Amino acids: CASSGQGRTEAFF.

This clonotype was recorded at least ten times. This chain connects TRBV5-1 to TRBJ1-1, with 7 positions matching TRBD1. The germline V gene encodes CDR1 SGHRS and CDR2 YFSETQ. The junction had 0 bases not matched to a gene; V was cut back by 0 bases and J by 1 base. CDR3 size: 14 residues. CDR3 loop: CASSLDRGNTEAFF. The CDR3 region has the DNA TGCGCCAGCAGCTTGGACAGGGGGAACACTGAAGCTTTCTTT.

This clonotype occurred many times. This chain uses TRBV7-6 with TRBJ1-1; D is possibly TRBD1 (5 bases). In germline, CDR1 is SGHVS, CDR2 FNYEAQ. The CDR3 contains 14 residues. The V and J ends lost 1 base and 0 bases respectively, with 6 bases between them. The CDR3 nucleotides are TGTGCCAGCAGCTTAGTGGGGGTGAACACTGAAGCTTTCTTT. It encodes CASSLVGVNTEAFF.

This clonotype appeared many times. The CDR3 DNA follows: TGTGCCAGCAGCGCCCTCCGGGACAGGACCACCGAGCAGTACTTC. Protein sequence: CASSALRDRTTEQYF. The rearrangement uses TRBV7-9 and TRBJ2-7, with 8 nucleotides matching TRBD1. Unmatched junction bases numbered 12, after V lost 5 bases and J lost 6 bases. Germline V CDR1 and CDR2: SEHNR, FQNEAQ (reference sequence). The CDR3 is made up of 15 amino acids.

This clonotype was observed at least ten times. The CDR3 bases are TGTGCCAGCAGCTATTCGGGTGGCTACACCTTC. Translated, it gives CASSYSGGYTF. The chain uses TRBV5-6 and TRBJ1-2; no definite D call. CDR1 SGHDT and CDR2 YYEEEE come from the germline V gene. V was trimmed by 3 bases and J by 7 bases, leaving 7 bases between them. The length of the CDR3 is 11 residues.

This clonotype was found many times. The CDR3 region is CSARDPGRGADTQYF. Here the CDR3 DNA reads TGCAGTGCTAGAGATCCGGGGCGGGGGGCAGATACGCAGTATTTT. The chain is built from TRBV20-1 and TRBJ2-3, with 8 bases lining up with TRBD2. The CDR3 runs to 15 residues. Unmatched junction bases numbered 6, after V lost 0 bases and J lost 4 bases. Germline CDR1 is DFQATT and CDR2 is SNEGSKA (reference sequence).

This clonotype was seen many times. This chain connects TRBV20-1 to TRBJ2-1, with 12 nucleotides matching TRBD2. The CDR3 is 14 amino acids. CDR1 and CDR2 (germline): DFQATT, SNEGSKA (reference sequence). The V gene end was trimmed by 6 bases and the J gene end by 7 bases; junction bases not matched to a gene: 7. The CDR3 DNA follows: TGCAGTGCGCCACTAGCGGGGGGTATAAATGAGCAGTTCTTC. Translation: CSAPLAGGINEQFF.